The 7 T cell receptor beta chains presented below share a single source sample, sequenced in a study of blood T cells in healthy people across ages. The second PCR ran roughly 6 to 11 cycles with a sample-barcoded 5' primer and J-beta primers. TCRdb reprocessed the 5' RACE reads with MiXCR, giving one entry per CDR3 protein. The sample has about 1.7 million distinct CDR3 sequences; under 30% are singletons. Sequencing was performed on blood. These receptors all come from a woman in her twenties or thirties in good health.

The rearrangement links TRBV28 to TRBJ2-1, with D perhaps assigned TRBD1 or TRBD2 (6 bases each). This CDR3 has 14 amino acids. The germline gives CDR1 MDHEN, CDR2 SYDVKM. The V and J ends lost 7 bases and 10 bases respectively, with 20 bases between them. In DNA form, the CDR3 reads TGTGCCAGCACCCCCTCCCGGGGGCGTGCGGAGCAGTTCTTC. Translating it yields CASTPSRGRAEQFF.

The chain couples TRBV2 to TRBJ2-3; 9 bases align to TRBD2. This CDR3 region has 15 residues. Germline trimming cut 10 bases from V and 0 bases from J; bases unmatched to any gene: 8. CDR1 and CDR2 from the germline V gene are SNHLY and FYNNEI. CDR3 bases: TGTGCCAACACACAGACTAGCGGAAGCACAGATACGCAGTATTTT. Translating it yields CANTQTSGSTDTQYF.

This chain connects TRBV12-3 or TRBV12-4 to TRBJ1-1, with D possibly TRBD1 on 6 matching bases. CDR3 length equals 15 residues. The V end lost 8 bases, the J end lost 7 bases, and 23 bases lay between the germline ends. The CDR3 sequence: CASDSSGGHGGEAFF. Here the CDR3 DNA reads TGTGCCAGCGATTCGTCCGGGGGGCACGGGGGTGAAGCTTTCTTT.

The V and J genes are TRBV7-9 and TRBJ1-3, with a weak D call TRBD1 (5 bases). CDR1 is SEHNR, CDR2 FQNEAQ, per germline (reference sequence). The CDR3 covers 15 residues. V was cut by 5 bases and J by 0 bases, with 11 bases left in between. The CDR3 DNA follows: TGTGCCAGCAGCGTTGACGGACACTCTGGAAACACCATATATTTT. Protein: CASSVDGHSGNTIYF. The full variable domain, rest sourced from reference TRBV7-9 and TRBJ1-3, is DTGVSQNPRHKITKRGQNVTFRCDPISEHNRLYWYRQTLGQGPEFLTYFQNEAQLEKSRLLSDRFSAERPKGSFSTLEIQRTEQGDSAMYLCASSVDGHSGNTIYFGEGSWLTVV.

This clonotype was counted ten times or more. The chain combines TRBV20-1 with TRBJ2-5; tentatively, D is TRBD2 (5 bases). The CDR3 length is 15 residues. The V end lost 5 bases, the J end lost 5 bases, and 21 bases lay between the germline ends. Germline loops: CDR1 DFQATT, CDR2 SNEGSKA (reference sequence). The CDR3 region has the DNA TGCAGTGCTCCGGAACCGGGCCTGGGGAGTGAGACCCAGTACTTC. Translated: CSAPEPGLGSETQYF.

Worth noting for this clonotype: A much larger clone is a single base away; this may be a read error. V usage is TRBV12-3 or TRBV12-4 and J usage is TRBJ2-5; possibly TRBD1 or TRBD2 for D (5 bases each). The DNA end is a closer match to TRBJ2-7, so the J assignment may be wrong. CDR3 length: 13 amino acids. The CDR3 loop reads CAGRSGTSDEQYF. Here the CDR3 DNA reads TGTGCCGGCAGGTCCGGGACCTCGGACGAGCAGTACTTC.

This clonotype has a handful of counts. The rearrangement links TRBV7-2 to TRBJ1-6; no clear D gene. V lost 0 bases to trimming and J lost 15 bases, with 9 bases between them. Per the germline V gene, CDR1 is SGHTA and CDR2 is FQGNSA. This CDR3 has 12 amino acids. CDR3 sequence reads: CASSLANGHLHF. Written as DNA, the CDR3 is TGTGCCAGCAGCTTAGCGAACGGCCACCTCCACTTT.